This entry features one TCR beta chain sequence. There is no known antigen for this receptor. Within one base of it there is no much larger clone, and no base qualities were kept. The receptor library was made with the immunoSEQ multiplex PCR assay. A mixture of 60 forward primers for TCR Vbeta segments and 13 reverse primers for TCR Jbeta segments was used in the multiplex PCR. The CDR3 region of rearranged TCR beta genes was amplified from genomic DNA with a multiplex PCR assay. The amplified TCR beta libraries were sequenced on the Illumina HiSeq System as 87-base-pair reads. The authors processed their data as follows. In a later analysis, roughly 80 million unique TCR beta chains were counted across the approximately 640 repertoires, and roughly 11 million of these chains were shared by at least two donors. To remove PCR and sequencing errors, raw reads were error-corrected and collapsed into unique sequences using a nearest-neighbor algorithm that merged closely related sequences. To assign V, D and J gene segments, CDR3 sequences were aligned to IMGT reference sequences. For a sequence to be retained, a match of at least six nucleotides to both a V gene segment and a J gene segment was required. A rearrangement was called productive if the CDR3 had no stop codons and remained in frame with V and J, and every other rearrangement was called non-productive. CDR3 was defined by IMGT convention, running from the second conserved V-encoded cysteine to the conserved J-encoded phenylalanine. In an earlier analysis of roughly 610 of the donors, sequences lacking an unambiguous match to a single V gene segment were excluded. An earlier analysis of 587 of the donors classified V segments as functional when productive rearrangements were above 56.7% and as segregating when the standard deviation between donors was above 5%. To diagnose cytomegalovirus status from the catalog of TCR beta chain sequences, a statistical classification framework was built. In a later analysis, V and J genes were assigned by comparing TCR nucleotide sequences against IMGT/GENE-DB human TR gene sequences. The TCRdist pipeline was used in a later analysis to assign CDR3 sequences and most-parsimonious VDJ recombination scenarios. In a later analysis, every TCR beta chain was defined by the combination of its CDR3 amino acid sequence and its V-gene family, and reads without a unique V-gene family were dropped. As a way to deal with suspected cross-contamination and a sequencing artifact, a later analysis dropped approximately 590 nucleotide sequences that were highly shared and had low generation probability. For each public chain, a later analysis derived a clonal expansion index from normalized ranks of inferred template counts within each repertoire. Generation probabilities in a later analysis came from a VDJ recombination model fitted to out-of-frame rearrangements, and those results were checked against IGoR. A later analysis scored TCR-TCR, TCR-HLA and TCR-CMV co-occurrence with hypergeometric tests, applying a repertoire-size bias correction to TCR pairs. False discovery rates were estimated in a later analysis by permuting HLA or CMV assignments 20 times. In a later analysis, co-occurring TCRs were grouped with DBSCAN, and TCRdist sequence similarity was added when clustering was performed within HLA-allele-positive subsets. Repertoires with fewer than 30,000 or more than 120,000 public chains, plus five repertoires with anomalous nucleotide sharing, were excluded from co-occurrence clustering. TCRdb stores this immuneACCESS table with in-frame sequences only. Part of the clones is absent; in the studies checked, under half of the shortfall reflects unresolved V genes, and no reason is known for the rest. That table is the source of V, J and clone size, and D and trimming were worked out from the DNA. Here the sample has around 90,000 clones; under 75% occur a single time. The ten largest account for around 2% of the sample.

The sample comes from a study of cytomegalovirus exposure and HLA in healthy donors (dated by TCRdb to about 2017). Context from the whole study: An earlier analysis of roughly 500 of the donors reported 276 Gb of sequence data and 100 million to 140 million unique TCR beta sequences from roughly 180 million T cells. On average, 235,054 unique TCR beta nucleotide sequences were sequenced per donor among fewer than 500 genotyped donors of the cohort, with roughly a sixth of those sequences being non-productive. Class I and class II HLA loci were covered by the typing at four-digit resolution. A later genetic analysis used genome-wide SNP genotypes for about 60% of the roughly 670 donors, treating that subset as a discovery cohort. Of the roughly 400 genotyped donors, over 65% fell in the genetic ancestry cluster associated with self-reported Caucasian donors. Donor age, sex, ethnicity and CMV serostatus were compiled together with the repertoire data. In the later analysis, no new phenotypic data were used to find candidate immune exposures; instead, reliance was placed on TCR beta sequences and their occurrence across donors. All discovery cohort repertoires had been generated on a single sequencing platform. Using immunosequencing, the study profiled T cell repertoires from 550 to 750 subjects and related those repertoires to cytomegalovirus serostatus. A handful of DR-DQ haplotypes were treated as single units for association and clustering because of strong linkage in the cohort. A separate validation cohort of approximately 130 different subjects was used in addition to the roughly 640-subject first cohort. High-throughput TCR immunosequencing, statistical association of individual TCRs with disease status, and machine learning were combined to predict cytomegalovirus infection status. A later analysis re-examined previously published TCR beta repertoires from about 670 donors and added high-resolution HLA genotyping to investigate patterns of TCR occurrence. An earlier analysis of some 600 of the donors applied high-throughput TCR beta sequencing to assess whether each TCR beta V gene segment acted as functional or pseudogenic. The study aimed to test whether signatures of past pathogen exposure could be identified by cataloging public T cell receptors. Typing coverage differed by locus: A, B, C, DRB1 and DQB1 were typed in about 620-640 donors, DQA1 in about 500, DPA1 in roughly 590, and DPB1 in 400 to 490. An early release covering some 640 HLA-typed donors comprised approximately 300 gigabases of sequencing data and 85 million or so unique TCR sequences. Overall study results and their limits: A later analysis found that most CMV-associated TCR beta chains appeared HLA-restricted, with HLA associations seemingly driven largely by CMV exposure. Sequencing depth was assumed to be roughly uniform across donors in the presence/absence analyses, though that assumption may not hold. In a later analysis, TCR association rates were found to vary across HLA loci, with the most associated TCRs seen for DRB1 alleles and the fewest for HLA-C alleles. A further reported finding was that TCR beta sequences accurately predicted the HLA-A and HLA-B alleles for most subjects in the first cohort. For the cohort, immune exposure information was limited to CMV serostatus. Some IMGT-functional V segments, including TRBV6-2 and TRBV6-3, could not be distinguished by the 87-base-pair reads and were therefore excluded. In this cohort, only TCR beta chains were sequenced, and detectable features were limited by the absence of alpha or paired-chain data. In the study, approximately 160 TCR beta chains were listed as associated with cytomegalovirus. A later genetic analysis reported fewer N-insertions in productive TCRs among donors in an Asian-associated ancestry cluster than the roughly 620-donor mean. Because counts were too low, some 17 rarely observed V segments, including chromosome 9 orphons, were excluded from the earlier analysis of some 590 of the donors. Strong co-occurrence of HLA alleles, especially DR and DQ, made assigning TCR associations to individual alleles difficult. While some public TCRs were present in many individuals, most TCR sequences turned up only very rarely across donors. In a later analysis, HLA-associated TCR beta chains were found to be more clonally expanded and to have lower generation probabilities than equally common non-associated chains. According to the authors, the approach could potentially be generalized to other disease states and immunological phenotypes. HLA typing was unavailable for some donors at each locus, so association tests used only the typed subset. A later genetic analysis associated a missense DCLRE1C variant with V-gene and J-gene trimming of TCR beta chains, and an independent cohort replicated the association. In an earlier analysis of some 500 of the donors, most TCR beta V segments were observed in productive rearrangements about 87% or about 30% of the time, broadly matching IMGT annotations. Specific HLA alleles were associated with 18,000 or so TCR beta sequences at a false discovery rate of 0.05 in a later analysis. Several of the top co-occurrence clusters appeared to be linked to parvovirus B19, influenza, CMV and Epstein-Barr virus, according to a later analysis. Correlated functional status among segregating V segments might reflect linkage disequilibrium, but an unknown experimental factor could not be ruled out. A few of the identified cytomegalovirus-associated TCR beta chains were confirmed in vitro to be specific for cytomegalovirus antigens. In both the original and validation cohorts, the classifier was reported to diagnose cytomegalovirus status with high specificity and sensitivity. A cluster of highly shared sequence variants was judged likely to represent a technical artifact of the sequencing pipeline.

The cohort consisted of 650 to 700 healthy bone marrow donors. Cohort members were all nominally healthy when sampled, although unrecorded immune exposures were likely present. Of the 700 or so cohort members, 289 had a positive CMV serostatus and 350 to 450 had a negative one, while no CMV serostatus was recorded for the donor. Each donor provided a peripheral blood sample, and peripheral blood mononuclear cells were used for TCR beta sequencing. Genomic DNA was extracted from the blood cell samples with the Qiagen DNeasy Blood Extraction Kit. Taken from the germline V gene, the CDR1 and CDR2 loops are SGHDT and YYEEEE. V drops 2 bases and J drops 2 bases, leaving 15 bases in between. From the cysteine through the phenylalanine, the CDR3 covers 16 amino acids. Of the read, only the CDR3 DNA is kept; its 48 bases are in frame from base 1.

This receptor chain uses TRBV5-6 and TRBJ2-3, with a weak D call of TRBD1 (6 bases match). The sequence was obtained from a human donor in good health. Sequencing was performed on PBMCs. The sequenced DNA: TGTGCCAGCAGCTTACTCACAGGGATCGTCACAGATACGCAGTATTTT. This yields the protein CASSLLTGIVTDTQYF. Extended through the reference TRBV5-6 and TRBJ2-3 proteins, this CDR3 yields the full variable domain: DAGVTQSPTHLIKTRGQQVTLRCSPKSGHDTVSWYQQALGQGPQFIFQYYEEEERQRGNFPDRFSGHQFPNYSSELNVNALLLGDSALYLCASSLLTGIVTDTQYFGPGTRLTVL.